Listed here are 10 T cell receptor beta chains from one sample, sequenced in a study of OX40 agonist ivuxolimab in advanced cancers. Libraries were prepared by immunoSEQ multiplex PCR; TCRdb keeps only in-frame clonotypes and omits some of them. Altogether about 68,000 clones are present, around 83% being singletons, with the ten largest covering about 1.7%. This material consisted of CD4+ or CD8+ T cells sorted from blood, taken in a trial of the OX40 agonist ivuxolimab. The receptors stem from an adult with an advanced solid tumor such as melanoma, head and neck, liver or kidney cancer.

The gene calls are TRBV4-1 and TRBJ2-1; D possibly corresponds to TRBD2 (6 bases). Trimming removed 3 bases at V and 5 bases at J, with 17 bases between. Germline lookup yields CDR1 MGHRA and CDR2 YSYEKL. This CDR3 contains 16 residues. The CDR3 loop is CASSHSSGWEDNEQFF. CDR3 nucleotides: TGCGCCAGCAGCCATAGCAGCGGCTGGGAGGACAATGAGCAGTTCTTC.

J is TRBJ2-1 and V is TRBV6-6, with D possibly matching TRBD1 (6 bases). Trimming removed 6 bases at V and 7 bases at J, with 19 bases between. This CDR3 comprises 15 residues. Looked up from germline, CDR1 is MNHNY and CDR2 is SVGAGI (reference sequence). This CDR3 is CASSSFGGARNEQFF. DNA of the CDR3: TGTGCCAGCAGCTCTTTTGGGGGCGCGAGGAATGAGCAGTTCTTC.

The CDR3 spells CASSKDPSADTQYF. In nucleotides, the CDR3 is TGTGCCAGCAGTAAAGATCCTAGCGCAGATACGCAGTATTTT. The J gene is TRBJ2-3, the V gene TRBV28, with a weak D call TRBD2 (6 bases). The ends were cut back, 5 bases at V and 4 bases at J, with 13 bases in the middle. This CDR3 has 14 residues. CDR1 and CDR2 from the germline V gene are MDHEN and SYDVKM.

The chain couples TRBV20-1 to TRBJ1-2, with D hard to call. The CDR3 consists of 11 residues. The germline V and J ends were trimmed by 5 bases and 7 bases, with 11 bases remaining between them. Germline V lookup: CDR1 DFQATT, CDR2 SNEGSKA (reference sequence). CDR3: CSARGILGYTF. As DNA, the CDR3 is TGCAGTGCTCGCGGGATTCTTGGCTACACCTTC.

The chain joins TRBV5-8 to TRBJ2-7; the match to TRBD2 covers 7 bases. V dropped 0 bases and J dropped 0; count of bases not matched to a gene: 0. Germline-derived CDR1 and CDR2 are SGHTS and YDEGEE. The length of the CDR3 is 14 residues. CDR3 sequence reads: CASSLGLASYEQYF. Here the CDR3 DNA reads TGTGCCAGCAGCTTGGGACTAGCCTCCTACGAGCAGTACTTC.

The chain has TRBV7-9 and TRBJ1-5; D is unresolved. Deletions cut 5 bases from V and 3 bases from J, with 5 bases between. This CDR3 is 12 amino acids long. The germline V gene encodes CDR1 SEHNR and CDR2 FQNEAQ (reference sequence). The CDR3 is CASSHNNQPQHF. CDR3 sequence (DNA): TGTGCCAGCAGCCACAACAATCAGCCCCAGCATTTT.

CDR3 DNA sequence: TGTGCCAGCAGTCCTGGACAGGTCAAAGCAGAGTACGAGCAGTACTTC. It translates to CASSPGQVKAEYEQYF. This chain joins TRBV6-6 and TRBJ2-7, with 7 bases lining up with TRBD1. The CDR3 loop spans 16 amino acids. Germline V gene data show CDR1 as MNHNY and CDR2 as SVGAGI (reference sequence). With V trimmed by 5 bases and J by 4 bases, 14 bases remained unmatched.

This clone was picked up one time. The chain is built from TRBV11-2 and TRBJ1-5; D is uncertain. The CDR3 is 13 amino acids. Germline-derived CDR1 and CDR2 are SGHAT and FQNNGV. V was cut by 0 bases and J by 9 bases, with 9 bases left in between. The CDR3 coding sequence is TGTGCCAGCAGCTTAGAATCCCTCTCGCCCCAGCATTTT. This gives the protein CASSLESLSPQHF.

The gene calls are TRBV18 and TRBJ2-1, with 13 positions matching TRBD2. CDR1 and CDR2 from the germline V gene are KGHSH and LQKENI. CDR3 length: 16 residues. Trimming at V came to 6 bases and at J to 10 bases, leaving 12 bases not matched to a gene. This chain's CDR3 is CASSPKWTSGSIEQFF. Here the CDR3 DNA reads TGTGCCAGCTCCCCAAAATGGACTAGCGGGAGTATCGAGCAGTTCTTC.

The genes are TRBV11-1 and TRBJ2-2; 8 positions match TRBD1. Trimming at V came to 11 bases and at J to 1 base, leaving 3 bases not matched to a gene. Germline V gives CDR1 SGHAT, CDR2 FQDESV (reference sequence). The CDR3 length is 13 residues. DNA of the CDR3: TGTGCCGCCGGGACAGGGAACACCGGGGAGCTGTTTTTT. Its protein is CAAGTGNTGELFF.